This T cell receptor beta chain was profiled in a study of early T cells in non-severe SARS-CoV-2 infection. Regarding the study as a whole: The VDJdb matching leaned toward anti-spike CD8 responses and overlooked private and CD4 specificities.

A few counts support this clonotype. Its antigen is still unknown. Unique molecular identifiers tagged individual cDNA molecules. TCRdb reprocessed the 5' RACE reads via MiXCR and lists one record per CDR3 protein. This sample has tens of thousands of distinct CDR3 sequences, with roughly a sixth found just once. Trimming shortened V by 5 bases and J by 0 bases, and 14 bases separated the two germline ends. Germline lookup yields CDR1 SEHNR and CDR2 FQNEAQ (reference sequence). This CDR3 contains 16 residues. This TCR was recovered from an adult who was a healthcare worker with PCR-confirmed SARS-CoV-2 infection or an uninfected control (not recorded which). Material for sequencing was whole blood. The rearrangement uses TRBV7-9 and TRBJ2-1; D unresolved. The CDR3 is CASSPQVHSSYNEQFF. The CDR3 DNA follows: TGTGCCAGCAGCCCTCAGGTCCATAGCTCCTACAATGAGCAGTTCTTC.